These T cell receptor beta chains were read from a single sample in a study of Ad26.COV2.S vaccination and SARS-CoV-2 variants. Generated by immunoSEQ multiplex PCR, the TCRdb table keeps only in-frame clones and is missing some. The table includes roughly 500,000 clones, nearly 90% detected once. The source was peripheral blood, collected in a trial of Ad26.COV2.S vaccine versus placebo. These receptors came from a person aged 18-65 years who received the Ad26.COV2.S COVID-19 vaccine or a placebo. The CDR3 runs from the conserved cysteine through the conserved F or W.

TRBJ2-3	TRBV5-4	CASSFTSVSTDTQYF
TRBJ1-2	TRBV7-2	CASSLNRGDGYTF
TRBJ2-3	TRBV19	CASKRVGTDTQYF
TRBJ2-2	TRBV30	CAWQQGRTGELFF
TRBJ1-5	TRBV10-2	CASKEQRGQPQHF
TRBJ1-1	TRBV7-2	CASSFWGRGGGTEAFF
TRBJ2-3	TRBV28	CASVSSTDTQYF
TRBJ1-6	TRBV7-8	CASSPDRGSSPLHF
TRBJ2-1	TRBV15	CATSRTGRTSSYNEQFF
TRBJ1-3	TRBV3-1/TRBV3-2	CASSQGGGNTIYF
TRBJ2-2	TRBV5-4	CASSFAGLIGTGELFF
TRBJ1-3	TRBV14	CASSQAPGGQNTIYF
TRBJ2-2	TRBV4-3	CASRGGGLATGELFF
TRBJ1-4	TRBV30	CAWSVLGLSEKLFF
TRBJ1-1	TRBV6-6	CASSYSSVVNTEAFF
TRBJ1-4	TRBV19	CASSDPGTTNEKLFF
TRBJ1-1	TRBV6-5	CASSWTGGSTEAFF
TRBJ1-1	TRBV13	CASSPQGNTEAFF
TRBJ2-5	TRBV19	CASSPLVGTQYF
TRBJ1-1	TRBV15	CATSRDFVDQDKAFF
TRBJ2-2	TRBV6-5	CASSYGQGPSPGELFF
TRBJ2-7	TRBV18	CASSQGTARSYEQYF
TRBJ1-1	TRBV2	CASMGQGIRGTEAFF
TRBJ2-1	TRBV19	CASSRTSGRKNEQFF
TRBJ2-1	TRBV20-1	CSASNLGEQFF
TRBJ1-2	TRBV5-6	CASSLGAAGFNYGYTF
TRBJ2-3	TRBV4-2	CASSPGTGENTQYF
TRBJ1-4	TRBV4-3	CASSQEWARGHEKLFF
TRBJ1-6	TRBV13	CASAKRGGSYNSPLHF
TRBJ2-1	TRBV12-3/TRBV12-4	CASSLSTGEQFF
TRBJ2-5	TRBV20-1	CSASRAIQETQYF
TRBJ1-1	TRBV6-5	CASSHQLARHTEAFF
TRBJ1-1	TRBV5-5	CASSLGPGANTEAFF
TRBJ1-1	TRBV28	CASSLYVSENTEAFF
TRBJ2-7	TRBV5-1	CASSDRARYEQYF
TRBJ2-7	TRBV13	CASSWGYGTGDREQYF
TRBJ2-7	TRBV7-6	CASSLTQFGDRSYEQYF
TRBJ1-4	TRBV24-1	CATSPGYGGEKLFF
TRBJ2-3	TRBV7-2	CASSSTGSGLDTQYF
TRBJ2-2	TRBV9	CASSTRVANTGELFF
TRBJ1-6	TRBV11-2	CASSPNRDSSYNSPLHF
TRBJ1-2	TRBV7-3	CASSLMSAQLTNYGYTF
TRBJ2-3	TRBV7-2	CASSDFGGPDTQYF
TRBJ1-4	TRBV11-3	CASSPDGGLNEKLFF
TRBJ2-3	TRBV29-1	CSVLDRGKDTQYF
TRBJ1-1	TRBV30	CAWAKTGEYTEAFF
TRBJ2-1	TRBV18	CASSHNYQGGIYNEQFF
TRBJ1-6	TRBV4-3	CASSRDNNSPLHF
TRBJ2-3	TRBV11-3	CASSLDPGWGAGSDTQYF
TRBJ2-7	TRBV11-1	CASSLDLTGGAYEQYF
TRBJ1-2	TRBV6-5	CASSYSGDGYTF
TRBJ1-1	TRBV25-1	CASSDITEAFF
TRBJ1-5	TRBV5-5	CASSFPPRHAINQPQHF
TRBJ2-1	TRBV7-2	CASSLSGLQYNEQFF
TRBJ2-3	TRBV28	CASSFLQGVGRDTQYF